Listed below are T cell receptor beta chains from one sample, sequenced in a study of graft-versus-host responses after intestinal transplantation. No antigen is known for these receptors. Only in-frame clones appear in the TCRdb table, and some are missing; sequencing was by immunoSEQ multiplex PCR. The sample contains about 31,000 clones, around 85% of which appear only once. The material was unstimulated CD8+ T cells sorted from spleen or lymph node cells, obtained before intestinal transplant. These receptors originate from a human donor who received an intestinal transplant. Each CDR3 is given with its conserved first and last residue. Fields, in order: clone size, D gene, J gene, V gene, CDR3 DNA, CDR3 protein. D genes are given only for firm matches. Some rows mark clone size as missing; the rest say once, few, many or name a class of expanded clone.

clone_size: once
d_call: TRBD1
j_call: TRBJ2-7
v_call: TRBV19
cdr3_nt: TGTGCCAGTAGTATTACAGGGGCCCTAAACGAGCAGTACTTC
cdr3_aa: CASSITGALNEQYF

clone_size: -
d_call: -
j_call: TRBJ2-5
v_call: TRBV6-1
cdr3_nt: TGTGCCAGCAGTGACTCGACAAGTGGAGAGACCCAGTACTTC
cdr3_aa: CASSDSTSGETQYF

clone_size: -
d_call: TRBD1
j_call: TRBJ1-2
v_call: TRBV16
cdr3_nt: TGTGCCAGCAGCCAATCCTGGACAGGGCGGCGGGATGGCTACACCTTC
cdr3_aa: CASSQSWTGRRDGYTF

clone_size: -
d_call: -
j_call: TRBJ2-7
v_call: TRBV27
cdr3_nt: TGTGCCAGCAGTCTAGGGGTGGGGTCCTACGAGCAGTACTTC
cdr3_aa: CASSLGVGSYEQYF

clone_size: -
d_call: TRBD1
j_call: TRBJ2-7
v_call: TRBV27
cdr3_nt: TGTGCCAGCAGTCCAGGGACAGGGAACGAGCAGTACTTC
cdr3_aa: CASSPGTGNEQYF

clone_size: -
d_call: -
j_call: TRBJ2-7
v_call: TRBV7-9
cdr3_nt: TGTGCCAGCAGCTTAGCGCCGTCAGGGGAAACCTACGAGCAGTACTTC
cdr3_aa: CASSLAPSGETYEQYF

clone_size: -
d_call: TRBD1
j_call: TRBJ2-7
v_call: TRBV19
cdr3_nt: TGTGCCAGTAGCTTCGGGACAGAAGTCTACGAGCAGTACTTC
cdr3_aa: CASSFGTEVYEQYF

clone_size: -
d_call: TRBD1
j_call: TRBJ2-7
v_call: TRBV7-9
cdr3_nt: TGTGCCAGCAGCCTAGGTGGACAGGGAAGGCCCTACGAGCAGTACTTC
cdr3_aa: CASSLGGQGRPYEQYF

clone_size: -
d_call: -
j_call: TRBJ1-1
v_call: TRBV5-1
cdr3_nt: TGCGCCAGCAGCTTACTACAACAGGGAAGGGGCACTGAAGCTTTCTTT
cdr3_aa: CASSLLQQGRGTEAFF

clone_size: few
d_call: -
j_call: TRBJ2-7
v_call: TRBV6-5
cdr3_nt: TGTGCCAGCAGTTACTCTGGGCCAGGGGCCTCCTACGAGCAGTACTTC
cdr3_aa: CASSYSGPGASYEQYF

clone_size: -
d_call: -
j_call: TRBJ2-3
v_call: TRBV28
cdr3_nt: TGTGCCAGCAGTCTCTGGGCGCCCTATACGCAGTATTTT
cdr3_aa: CASSLWAPYTQYF

clone_size: -
d_call: TRBD1
j_call: TRBJ1-2
v_call: TRBV19
cdr3_nt: TGTGCCAGTAGACATTATGACAGGGGACCCTTCTATGGCTACACCTTC
cdr3_aa: CASRHYDRGPFYGYTF

clone_size: few
d_call: -
j_call: TRBJ2-7
v_call: TRBV10-3
cdr3_nt: TGTGCCATCAGTGATCAGGGGACCTACGAGCAGTACTTC
cdr3_aa: CAISDQGTYEQYF

clone_size: -
d_call: -
j_call: TRBJ1-1
v_call: TRBV6-9
cdr3_nt: TGTGCCAGCAACTATTGGATCACTGAAGCTTTCTTT
cdr3_aa: CASNYWITEAFF

clone_size: -
d_call: -
j_call: TRBJ2-2
v_call: TRBV19
cdr3_nt: TGTGCCAGTAGTCTAACCCGGGGGAACACCGGGGAGCTGTTTTTT
cdr3_aa: CASSLTRGNTGELFF

clone_size: many
d_call: -
j_call: TRBJ1-1
v_call: TRBV10-3
cdr3_nt: TGTGCCATCCGAGGACAAAGACTCGAAATCACTGAAGCTTTCTTT
cdr3_aa: CAIRGQRLEITEAFF

clone_size: -
d_call: -
j_call: TRBJ2-5
v_call: TRBV6-5
cdr3_nt: TGTGCCAGCAGTCCCGACTTCAGAGAGACCCAGTACTTC
cdr3_aa: CASSPDFRETQYF

clone_size: -
d_call: TRBD2
j_call: TRBJ2-5
v_call: TRBV14
cdr3_nt: TGTGCCAGCAGCGGCATGTCGGGACTAGCGGGAGAGACCCAGTACTTC
cdr3_aa: CASSGMSGLAGETQYF

clone_size: -
d_call: -
j_call: TRBJ2-2
v_call: TRBV2
cdr3_nt: TGTGCCAGCACCCTACTAGTTTGGGTCACCGGGGAGCTGTTTTTT
cdr3_aa: CASTLLVWVTGELFF

clone_size: few
d_call: -
j_call: TRBJ1-5
v_call: TRBV6-5
cdr3_nt: TGTGCCAGCAATATATGGCCAGGGGCCCAGCCCCAGCATTTT
cdr3_aa: CASNIWPGAQPQHF

clone_size: -
d_call: TRBD1
j_call: TRBJ1-6
v_call: TRBV27
cdr3_nt: TGTGCCAGCAGCTGGGGACAGCACAATTCACCCCTCCACTTT
cdr3_aa: CASSWGQHNSPLHF

clone_size: few
d_call: -
j_call: TRBJ2-7
v_call: TRBV7-8
cdr3_nt: TGTGCCAGCAGCTTAGCCGCGCGGATCCTTAGCTCCTACGAGCAGTACTTC
cdr3_aa: CASSLAARILSSYEQYF

clone_size: once
d_call: TRBD1
j_call: TRBJ2-7
v_call: TRBV7-9
cdr3_nt: TGTGCCAGCAGCTCGACAGGGTACTACGAGCAGTACTTC
cdr3_aa: CASSSTGYYEQYF